This entry concerns a single TCR beta chain. The antigen remains unidentified. The data were taken from a study of blood T cells in healthy people across ages. Study results and limitations: A greater number of naive CD4+ cells and higher diversity distinguished long-lived donors from aged donors. As naive T cell percentage varied, TCR beta diversity correlated strongly with it. Conclusively comparing naive with antigen-experienced cells was impossible with unsorted PBMCs.

A second PCR, run for roughly 7 to 12 cycles, used a sample-barcoded 5' primer plus a J-beta primer mix. Using its own MiXCR run on the 5' RACE reads, TCRdb lists one record per CDR3 protein. The repertoire holds 1,100,000 or so distinct CDR3 sequences, with around 43% as singletons. For every donor, a draw yielded around 10 milliliters of peripheral blood. CDR3 length equals 14 residues. The V and J ends lost 6 bases and 7 bases respectively, with 17 bases between them. The chain carries TRBV12-3 or TRBV12-4 and TRBJ2-3; the D gene is possibly TRBD1 (5 bases). The sequencing input was blood. The clonotype was recovered from a woman aged 60-75 years in good health. CDR3 nucleotides: TGTGCCAGCAGCCCCCCGGCCAGGGCAAATACGCAGTATTTT. It yields the protein CASSPPARANTQYF.